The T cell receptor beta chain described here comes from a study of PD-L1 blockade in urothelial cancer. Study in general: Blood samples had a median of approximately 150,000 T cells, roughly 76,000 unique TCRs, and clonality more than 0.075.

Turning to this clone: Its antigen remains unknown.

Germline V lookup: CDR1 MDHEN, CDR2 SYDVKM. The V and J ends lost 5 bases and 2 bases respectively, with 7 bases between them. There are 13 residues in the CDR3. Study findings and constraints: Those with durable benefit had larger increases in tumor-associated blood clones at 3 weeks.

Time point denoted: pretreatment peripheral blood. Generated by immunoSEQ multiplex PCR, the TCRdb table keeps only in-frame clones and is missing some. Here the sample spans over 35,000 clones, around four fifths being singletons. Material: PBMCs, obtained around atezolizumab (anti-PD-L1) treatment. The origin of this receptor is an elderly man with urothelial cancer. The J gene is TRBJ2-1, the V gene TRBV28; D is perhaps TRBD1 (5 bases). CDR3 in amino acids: CASSGAPYNEQFF. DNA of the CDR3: TGTGCCAGCAGTGGGGCGCCCTACAATGAGCAGTTCTTC.